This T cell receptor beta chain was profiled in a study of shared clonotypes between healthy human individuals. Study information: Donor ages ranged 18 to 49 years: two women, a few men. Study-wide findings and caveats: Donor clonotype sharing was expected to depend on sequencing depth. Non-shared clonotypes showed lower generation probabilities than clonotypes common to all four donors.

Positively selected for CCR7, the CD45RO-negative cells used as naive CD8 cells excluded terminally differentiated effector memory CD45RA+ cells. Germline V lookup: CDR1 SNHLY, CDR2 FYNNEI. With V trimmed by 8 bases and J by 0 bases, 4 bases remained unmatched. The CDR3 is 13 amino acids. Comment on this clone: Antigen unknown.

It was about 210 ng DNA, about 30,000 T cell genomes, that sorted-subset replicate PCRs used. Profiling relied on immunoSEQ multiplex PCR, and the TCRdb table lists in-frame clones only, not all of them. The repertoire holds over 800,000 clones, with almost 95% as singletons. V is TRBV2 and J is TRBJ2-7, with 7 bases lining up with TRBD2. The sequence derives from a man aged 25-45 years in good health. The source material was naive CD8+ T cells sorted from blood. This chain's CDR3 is CASPGLHSYEQYF. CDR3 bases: TGTGCCAGCCCGGGACTACACTCCTACGAGCAGTACTTC. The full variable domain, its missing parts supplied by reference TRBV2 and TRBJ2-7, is EPEVTQTPSHQVTQMGQEVILRCVPISNHLYFYWYRQILGQKVEFLVSFYNNEISEKSEIFDDQFSVERPDGSNFTLKIRSTKLEDSAMYFCASPGLHSYEQYFGPGTRLTVT.